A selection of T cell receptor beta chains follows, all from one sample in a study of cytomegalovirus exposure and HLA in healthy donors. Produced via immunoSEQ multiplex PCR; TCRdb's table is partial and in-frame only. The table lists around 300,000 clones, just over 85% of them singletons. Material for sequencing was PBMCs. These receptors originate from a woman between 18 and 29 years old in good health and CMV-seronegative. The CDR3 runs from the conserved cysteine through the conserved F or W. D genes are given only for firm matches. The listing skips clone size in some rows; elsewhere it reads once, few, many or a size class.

CASSQDPHSQETQYF TGCGCCAGCAGCCAAGATCCCCACTCGCAAGAGACCCAGTACTTC TRBV4-1 . . TRBJ2-5
CASSFDTGGFREQYF TGTGCCAGCAGCTTCGATACAGGGGGTTTTCGGGAGCAGTACTTC TRBV5-4 . TRBD1 TRBJ2-7
CASSSVAGGNTGELFF TGTGCCAGCAGCTCCGTAGCGGGGGGGAACACCGGGGAGCTGTTTTTT TRBV7-7 . TRBD2 TRBJ2-2
CASSEFAGSGNTIYF TGTGCCAGCAGTGAATTTGCAGGCTCTGGAAACACCATATATTTT TRBV25-1 few . TRBJ1-3
CASSRTPGDRSSYNEQFF TGCGCCAGCAGCAGAACACCGGGAGACCGCAGCTCCTACAATGAGCAGTTCTTC TRBV5-1 . . TRBJ2-1
CATSRVSRSSYEQYF TGTGCCACCAGCAGAGTAAGCCGTAGCTCCTACGAGCAGTACTTC TRBV15 . . TRBJ2-7
CASSYRGNYGYTF TGCGCCAGCAGTTACAGGGGGAACTATGGCTACACCTTC TRBV5-1 . TRBD1 TRBJ1-2
CASSVEQGTYNEQFF TGTGCCAGCAGCGTAGAACAGGGTACCTACAATGAGCAGTTCTTC TRBV9 . . TRBJ2-1
CASSQDVTLPRDRVTF TGTGCCAGCAGCCAAGATGTCACCCTCCCAAGGGACAGGGTAACCTTC TRBV14 . TRBD1 TRBJ1-2
CASMMTGSSYEQYF TGCGCCAGCATGATGACAGGGTCATCCTACGAGCAGTACTTC TRBV10-2 . TRBD1 TRBJ2-7
CASSLTGGFEAFF TGTGCCAGCAGCTTAACAGGGGGGTTTGAAGCTTTCTTT TRBV11-2 . TRBD1 TRBJ1-1
CAWSRDLSTDTQYF TGTGCCTGGAGTCGAGATCTTAGCACAGATACGCAGTATTTT TRBV30 few . TRBJ2-3
CASSPMGQTRETQYF TGTGCCAGCAGTCCGATGGGACAGACAAGAGAGACCCAGTACTTC TRBV27 . TRBD1 TRBJ2-5
CASSENLRGSDTDTQYF TGCGCCAGCAGTGAGAATCTCCGTGGGAGCGACACAGATACGCAGTATTTT TRBV10-1 . . TRBJ2-3
CASSLETQYF TGTGCCAGCAGCCTAGAGACCCAGTACTTC TRBV13 . . TRBJ2-5
CASSEWQGRGETQYF TGTGCCAGCAGTGAATGGCAGGGGCGAGGAGAGACCCAGTACTTC TRBV2 . . TRBJ2-5
CASSLHLGPGLDLEQYF TGCGCCAGCAGCCTCCACTTGGGCCCGGGACTAGATCTCGAGCAGTACTTC TRBV4-3 . TRBD2 TRBJ2-7
CASSPRVYEQYF TGTGCCAGCAGCCCCAGGGTGTACGAGCAGTACTTC TRBV7-9 . . TRBJ2-7
CAWGVAGDTQYF TGTGCCTGGGGTGTAGCGGGAGATACGCAGTATTTT TRBV30 few TRBD2 TRBJ2-3
CASSLGTGASPLHF TGTGCCAGCAGCTTAGGGACAGGGGCCTCACCCCTCCACTTT TRBV7-6 . TRBD1 TRBJ1-6
CASSRRLAGGPNQETQYF TGTGCCAGCAGCCGGCGGCTAGCGGGGGGGCCGAATCAAGAGACCCAGTACTTC TRBV27 . TRBD2 TRBJ2-5
CASRNRGSTDTQYF TGTGCCAGCAGGAATCGGGGGAGCACAGATACGCAGTATTTT TRBV6-1 . . TRBJ2-3
CAWSVQGVETQYF TGTGCCTGGAGTGTACAAGGGGTAGAGACCCAGTACTTC TRBV30 . . TRBJ2-5
CASRSELPQPQHF TGTGCCTCCCGGTCGGAGCTTCCTCAGCCCCAGCATTTT TRBV10-3 . . TRBJ1-5
CASSFRETGNTIYF TGTGCCAGCAGCTTCCGGGAGACCGGAAACACCATATATTTT TRBV7-2 . . TRBJ1-3
CASSDPGSGANVLTF TGTGCCAGCAGTGACCCCGGCTCTGGGGCCAACGTCCTGACTTTC TRBV2 . . TRBJ2-6
CASSQGTGTAYEQYF TGCGCCAGCAGCCAAGGGACAGGGACAGCCTACGAGCAGTACTTC TRBV4-3 . TRBD1 TRBJ2-7
CASSLRPGEGNYGYTF TGCGCCAGCAGCTTGCGGCCGGGGGAAGGTAACTATGGCTACACCTTC TRBV5-1 . . TRBJ1-2
CASSLGTGSHEQYF TGTGCCAGCAGCTTAGGGACAGGGAGCCACGAGCAGTACTTC TRBV7-8 . TRBD1 TRBJ2-7
CAWTRKRGGQGARGYTF TGTGCCTGGACTAGAAAAAGAGGGGGACAGGGGGCGAGAGGCTACACCTTC TRBV30 . TRBD1 TRBJ1-2
CASSPHGQGGSYEQYF TGTGCCAGTAGTCCTCACGGACAGGGGGGCTCCTACGAGCAGTACTTC TRBV19 . TRBD1 TRBJ2-7
CASSPRAGGGDEQFF TGTGCCAGCAGCCCCCGGGCGGGAGGCGGAGATGAGCAGTTCTTC TRBV7-9 . TRBD2 TRBJ2-1
CASSLTVPPDTQYF TGCGCCAGCAGCTTGACGGTTCCACCAGATACGCAGTATTTT TRBV5-1 . . TRBJ2-3
CARSTGQPDYNEQFF TGTGCCAGAAGCACGGGACAGCCAGACTACAATGAGCAGTTCTTC TRBV7-5 . . TRBJ2-1
CASSSGQSIYTDTQYF TGTGCCAGCAGCTCCGGACAGTCTATTTACACAGATACGCAGTATTTT TRBV5-4 once . TRBJ2-3
CASSPQNTGELFF TGTGCCAGCAGCCCACAGAACACCGGGGAGCTGTTTTTT TRBV9 . . TRBJ2-2
CASSPGEAYGYTF TGTGCCAGCAGCCCCGGGGAGGCCTATGGCTACACCTTC TRBV2 . . TRBJ1-2
CASSRDRGEKLFF TGTGCCAGCAGCCGGGACAGAGGTGAAAAACTGTTTTTT TRBV7-9 . TRBD1 TRBJ1-4
CASRVTGGAVNSPLHF TGTGCCAGTAGGGTTACAGGGGGCGCGGTGAATTCACCCCTCCACTTT TRBV19 few TRBD1 TRBJ1-6
CASSPGLPGYEQYF TGCGCCAGCAGCCCGGGACTCCCTGGGTACGAGCAGTACTTC TRBV4-1 once . TRBJ2-7
CASRSPSGRVYEQYF TGTGCCAGCAGATCCCCTAGCGGGAGGGTGTACGAGCAGTACTTC TRBV7-2 once TRBD2 TRBJ2-7
CASSYSKLYQETQYF TGTGCCAGCAGTTACTCGAAGCTCTACCAAGAGACCCAGTACTTC TRBV6-5 . . TRBJ2-5
CASMRREYAGGYTF TGTGCCAGTATGAGGAGGGAGTACGCCGGTGGCTACACCTTC TRBV19 . . TRBJ1-2
CASSLVGIGLAGGADTQYF TGTGCCAGCAGCTTAGTTGGAATAGGACTAGCGGGGGGCGCAGATACGCAGTATTTT TRBV11-2 . TRBD2 TRBJ2-3
CASTGTVNSPLHF TGTGCCAGCACCGGGACAGTCAATTCACCCCTCCACTTT TRBV5-6 . TRBD1 TRBJ1-6
CASSVGGEDGYTF TGTGCCAGCAGCGTAGGAGGAGAAGATGGCTACACCTTC TRBV9 . . TRBJ1-2
CASSPSFSSGGTDTQYF TGCGCCAGCAGCCCGAGCTTCTCTAGCGGGGGCACAGATACGCAGTATTTT TRBV5-1 . TRBD2 TRBJ2-3
CASSLEQGPNQPQHF TGTGCCAGTAGCCTCGAACAGGGTCCCAATCAGCCCCAGCATTTT TRBV6-5 . . TRBJ1-5
CASSRGGQGASEQYF TGTGCCAGCAGCAGGGGGGGACAGGGGGCCTCCGAGCAGTACTTC TRBV27 once TRBD1 TRBJ2-7
CASSQDTAGNPYEQYF TGCGCCAGCAGCCAAGACACCGCGGGGAACCCCTACGAGCAGTACTTC TRBV4-3 . . TRBJ2-7
CASSATSGGAGEQYF TGTGCCAGCAGTGCCACTAGCGGGGGGGCAGGCGAGCAGTACTTC TRBV25-1 few TRBD2 TRBJ2-7
CASSFTGDDPQHF TGCGCCAGCAGCTTTACAGGGGACGACCCCCAGCATTTT TRBV5-1 . TRBD1 TRBJ1-5
CASSYRTGDPYNEQFF TGTGCCAGCAGTTACCGAACAGGGGACCCCTACAATGAGCAGTTCTTC TRBV6-5 . TRBD1 TRBJ2-1
CASSLGVQGSGYEQYF TGTGCCAGCAGCTTAGGAGTCCAGGGGTCGGGCTACGAGCAGTACTTC TRBV7-6 many . TRBJ2-7